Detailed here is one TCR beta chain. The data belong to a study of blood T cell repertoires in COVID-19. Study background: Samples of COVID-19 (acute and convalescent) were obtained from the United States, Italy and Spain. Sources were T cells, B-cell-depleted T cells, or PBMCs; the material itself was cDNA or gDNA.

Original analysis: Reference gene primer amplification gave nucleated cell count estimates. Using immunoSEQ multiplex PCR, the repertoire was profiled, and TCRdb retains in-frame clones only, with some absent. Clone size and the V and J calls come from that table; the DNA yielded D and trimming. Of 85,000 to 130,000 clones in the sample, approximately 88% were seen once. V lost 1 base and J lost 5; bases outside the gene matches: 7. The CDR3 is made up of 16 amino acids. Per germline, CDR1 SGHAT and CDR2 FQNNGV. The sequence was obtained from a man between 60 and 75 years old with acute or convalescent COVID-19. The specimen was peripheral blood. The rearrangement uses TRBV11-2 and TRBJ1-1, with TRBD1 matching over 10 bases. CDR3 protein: CASSLGGQGRETEAFF. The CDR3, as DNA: TGTGCCAGCAGCTTAGGGGGACAGGGGAGGGAGACTGAAGCTTTCTTT.